Listed here are 13 T cell receptor beta chains from one sample, sequenced in a study of T-cell reconstitution after alpha-beta-depleted transplantation in children. The TCRbeta library incorporated unique molecular identifiers. TCRdb reprocessed the PCR reads with MiXCR, giving one entry per CDR3 protein. The sample has 440,000 or so distinct CDR3 sequences, roughly 11% seen once; the top ten hold over 4.5%. Source: PBMCs from the stem cell graft donor, taken from the stem cell graft. The receptors derive from a human donor who donated a stem cell graft to a child with acute myeloid leukemia.

This chain joins TRBV10-3 and TRBJ2-1; D possibly corresponds to TRBD2 (5 bases). V shed 4 bases and J shed 8 bases, with 12 bases lying between them. The germline V gene encodes CDR1 ENHRY and CDR2 SYGVKD. This CDR3 region has 13 residues. As DNA, the CDR3 is TGTGCCATCAGTGTGGCGAGGGCGTATGAGCAGTTCTTC. Encoded protein: CAISVARAYEQFF.

This clonotype was observed many times. The chain carries TRBV27 and TRBJ2-5; D unresolved. Trimming stripped 5 bases from V and 9 bases from J, with 7 bases between. The CDR3 has 10 amino acids. Germline V CDR1 and CDR2: MNHEY, SMNVEV (reference sequence). DNA of the CDR3: TGTGCCAGCAGTGGCAGGTCCCAGTACTTC. This codes for CASSGRSQYF.

The chain recombines TRBV7-8 with TRBJ2-1, with 11 bases fitting TRBD2. This CDR3 has 17 residues. Germline V gives CDR1 SGHVS, CDR2 FQNEAQ. V was clipped by 2 bases and J by 3 bases; unmatched bases: 6. CDR3 in DNA: TGTGCCAGCAGCTTACGGGGGCTAGCGGGGGGCTACAATGAGCAGTTCTTC. This codes for CASSLRGLAGGYNEQFF.

This clonotype has ten or more counts. The rearrangement uses TRBV5-1 and TRBJ2-5, with D hard to call. Germline lookup yields CDR1 SGHRS and CDR2 YFSETQ. The CDR3 has 15 residues. Trimming removed 1 base from V and 5 bases from J, with 15 bases in between. CDR3 in amino acids: CASSLSLLVKETQYF. In DNA, the CDR3 is TGCGCCAGCAGCTTGTCCCTACTGGTGAAGGAGACCCAGTACTTC. The complete variable domain, with remaining parts taken from reference TRBV5-1 and TRBJ2-5, reads KAGVTQTPRYLIKTRGQQVTLSCSPISGHRSVSWYQQTPGQGLQFLFEYFSETQRNKGNFPGRFSGRQFSNSRSEMNVSTLELGDSALYLCASSLSLLVKETQYFGPGTRLLVL.

The chain uses TRBV27 and TRBJ1-2, with 8 positions matching TRBD1. Germline lookup yields CDR1 MNHEY and CDR2 SMNVEV (reference sequence). The ends lost 3 bases at V and 0 bases at J; junction bases unmatched: 3. The CDR3 length is 15 residues. CDR3 amino acids: CASSFRDRTNYGYTF. CDR3 coding DNA: TGTGCCAGCAGTTTCCGGGACAGGACTAACTATGGCTACACCTTC.

This clonotype appeared a few times. The chain is built from TRBV30 and TRBJ2-2; the D gene is possibly TRBD2 (5 bases). CDR1 is GTSNPN and CDR2 is SVGIG in the germline V gene (reference sequence). V was shortened by 0 bases and J by 3 bases, with 8 bases between the two germline ends. The CDR3 consists of 14 residues. The CDR3 DNA reads as TGTGCCTGGAGTGTACTCGGGGACACCGGGGAGCTGTTTTTT. This translates into CAWSVLGDTGELFF.

This chain links TRBV30 with TRBJ1-5; D gene unclear. The CDR3 has 14 amino acids. Germline V CDR1 and CDR2: GTSNPN, SVGIG (reference sequence). The V and J ends lost 2 bases and 1 base respectively, with 9 bases between them. The chain's CDR3 is CAWSRSESNQPQHF. CDR3 DNA sequence: TGTGCCTGGAGTAGGTCAGAGAGCAATCAGCCCCAGCATTTT.

The V gene is TRBV10-2, the J gene TRBJ2-1; 10 nucleotides agree with TRBD1. The CDR3 consists of 16 residues. Germline V gene lookup returns CDR1 WSHSY and CDR2 SAAADI. Trimming cost V 3 bases and J 6 bases; bases outside gene matches: 8. DNA for the CDR3: TGCGCCAGCAGTGACTCAGACAGGGGGCGAGTCAATGAGCAGTTCTTC. It specifies CASSDSDRGRVNEQFF.

The chain is built from TRBV7-9 and TRBJ2-7, with D tentatively TRBD1 or TRBD2 (5 bases each). The CDR3 runs 13 residues. The germline V and J ends were trimmed by 1 base and 5 bases, with 9 bases remaining between them. Germline values: CDR1 SEHNR, CDR2 FQNEAQ (reference sequence). CDR3 protein: CASSLGGANEQYF. Here the CDR3 DNA reads TGTGCCAGCAGCTTAGGAGGGGCTAACGAGCAGTACTTC.

This clonotype has ten or more counts. The chain is built from TRBV6-8 and TRBJ2-7; TRBD2 might be the D (6 bases). The CDR3 totals 15 residues. V was shortened by 2 bases and J by 3 bases, with 14 bases between the two germline ends. Germline-derived CDR1 and CDR2 are MNHGY and SAAAGT. CDR3 bases: TGTGCCAGCAGTTACCGACTAGACGGCTACTACGAGCAGTACGTC. Protein product: CASSYRLDGYYEQYV.

In its sample, this clonotype was seen a few times. The V gene is TRBV12-3 or TRBV12-4, the J gene TRBJ1-1, with 8 bases that match TRBD1. The CDR3 runs to 14 residues. Trimming at V came to 5 bases and at J to 11 bases, leaving 13 bases not matched to a gene. CDR3 in amino acids: CASSRTGGGLGAFF. The DNA of the CDR3 is TGTGCCAGCAGTAGAACAGGGGGAGGGCTGGGGGCTTTCTTT.

This chain connects TRBV7-9 to TRBJ1-1; no clear D. Trimming left V 5 bases short and J 1 base short, with 11 bases between. The CDR3 consists of 14 residues. In germline, CDR1 is SEHNR, CDR2 FQNEAQ (reference sequence). Here the CDR3 reads CASSPKQQNTEAFF. The CDR3 DNA is TGTGCCAGCAGCCCCAAGCAGCAGAACACTGAAGCTTTCTTT.

This clonotype was seen a few times. The chain employs TRBV11-2 and TRBJ2-1, with D possibly TRBD2 on 6 matching bases. Germline V gene sequence: CDR1 SGHAT, CDR2 FQNNGV. This CDR3 has 16 residues. V was cut by 3 bases and J by 8 bases, with 20 bases left in between. The CDR3 here is CASSFRRRDFFYEQFF. For the CDR3, the DNA is TGTGCCAGCAGCTTCCGCCGCCGGGACTTTTTTTATGAGCAGTTCTTC.